The TCR beta chain described here comes from a study of blood T cell repertoires in COVID-19. The wider study: The analysed material was cDNA or gDNA that came from T cells, B-cell-depleted T cells, or PBMCs.

As processed by the authors: Reference gene primer amplification yielded estimated nucleated cell counts. Libraries were prepared by immunoSEQ multiplex PCR; TCRdb keeps only in-frame clonotypes and omits some of them. V and J calls and clone size are copied from that table; D and trimming were computed from the DNA. The sample includes 350,000 to 450,000 clones, roughly 85% of them seen just once. Trimming took off 2 bases at V and 3 bases at J, with 13 bases between the two ends. The CDR3 spans 15 residues. The V gene's germline CDR1 is MNHEY and CDR2 SVGAGI. In its sample, this clone was seen a few times.

The receptor was derived from a woman aged 18-29 years with acute or convalescent COVID-19. The chain joins TRBV6-5 to TRBJ1-2, with D possibly matching TRBD1 (5 bases). Sequencing was done on a sample of peripheral blood. For the CDR3, the DNA is TGTGCCAGCAGTTACACCGGGACTTTGGACTATGGCTACACCTTC. This sequence encodes CASSYTGTLDYGYTF.